This TCR beta chain was captured by sequencing in a study of blood T cell repertoires in COVID-19. Across the whole study: Spain, Italy and the United States supplied samples that represented acute and convalescent COVID-19.

This CDR3 contains 16 residues. With V trimmed by 1 base and J by 2 bases, 5 bases remained unmatched. Germline-derived CDR1 and CDR2 are LGHDT and YNNKEL (reference sequence). Authors' data handling: Estimated nucleated cell counts came from reference gene primer amplification. Generated by immunoSEQ multiplex PCR, the TCRdb table keeps only in-frame clones and is missing some. D and trimming come from the DNA, and the V and J calls and clone size come from that table. The table records approximately 170,000 clones, about 88% of them present only once. The TCR originated in a man aged 60-69 years with acute or convalescent COVID-19. Sequenced material: peripheral blood. The rearrangement joins TRBV3-1 (or the pseudogene TRBV3-2) to TRBJ2-5, with TRBD2 matching over 9 bases. In DNA, the CDR3 is TGTGCCAGCAGCCAAGCCAGCGGGGGGACTCAAGAGACCCAGTACTTC. It specifies CASSQASGGTQETQYF.